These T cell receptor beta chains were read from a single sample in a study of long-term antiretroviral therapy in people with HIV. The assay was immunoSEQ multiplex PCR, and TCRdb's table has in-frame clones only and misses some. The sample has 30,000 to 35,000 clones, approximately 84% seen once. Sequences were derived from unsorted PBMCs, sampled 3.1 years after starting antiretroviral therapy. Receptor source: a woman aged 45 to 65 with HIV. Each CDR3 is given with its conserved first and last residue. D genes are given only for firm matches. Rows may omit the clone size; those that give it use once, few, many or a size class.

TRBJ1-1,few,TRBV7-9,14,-,TGTGCCAGCAGCTTCGGGGGCCGGAACACTGAAGCTTTCTTT,CASSFGGRNTEAFF
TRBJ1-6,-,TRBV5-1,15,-,TGCGCCAGCAGCCTGGTAGGGCCCTATAATTCACCCCTCCACTTT,CASSLVGPYNSPLHF
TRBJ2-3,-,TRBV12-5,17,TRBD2,TGTGCTAGTGGTTTGCCCCTTGCGGGGGGGCTAGGAGATACGCAGTATTTT,CASGLPLAGGLGDTQYF
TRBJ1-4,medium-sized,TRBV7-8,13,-,TGTGCCACAAAGCAAGGGATGGGTGAAAAACTGTTTTTT,CATKQGMGEKLFF
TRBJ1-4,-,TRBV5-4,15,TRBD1,TGTGCCAGCAGCGCCCGGGACAGGGTTGGAGAAAAACTGTTTTTT,CASSARDRVGEKLFF
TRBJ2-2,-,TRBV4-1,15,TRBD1,TGCGCCAGCAGCCAAGGACTACAGGGGGCCGGGGAGCTGTTTTTT,CASSQGLQGAGELFF
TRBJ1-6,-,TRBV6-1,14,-,TGTGCCAGCAGTGAAAACTCGAGGTATTCACCCCTCCACTTT,CASSENSRYSPLHF
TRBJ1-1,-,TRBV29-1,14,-,TGCAGCGCCGGAGCTAGGGGGTTGAACACTGAAGCTTTCTTT,CSAGARGLNTEAFF
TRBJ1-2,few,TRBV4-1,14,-,TGCGCCAGCAGCCAACCCATGGCCCCGGTTGGCTACACCTTC,CASSQPMAPVGYTF
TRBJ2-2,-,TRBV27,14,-,TGTGCCAGCAGTTTATGGCTCGGGGCGACCTGGCTGTTTTTT,CASSLWLGATWLFF
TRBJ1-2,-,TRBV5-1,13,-,TGCGCCAGCAGCTTGGCCGAGGGGAATGGCTACACCTTC,CASSLAEGNGYTF